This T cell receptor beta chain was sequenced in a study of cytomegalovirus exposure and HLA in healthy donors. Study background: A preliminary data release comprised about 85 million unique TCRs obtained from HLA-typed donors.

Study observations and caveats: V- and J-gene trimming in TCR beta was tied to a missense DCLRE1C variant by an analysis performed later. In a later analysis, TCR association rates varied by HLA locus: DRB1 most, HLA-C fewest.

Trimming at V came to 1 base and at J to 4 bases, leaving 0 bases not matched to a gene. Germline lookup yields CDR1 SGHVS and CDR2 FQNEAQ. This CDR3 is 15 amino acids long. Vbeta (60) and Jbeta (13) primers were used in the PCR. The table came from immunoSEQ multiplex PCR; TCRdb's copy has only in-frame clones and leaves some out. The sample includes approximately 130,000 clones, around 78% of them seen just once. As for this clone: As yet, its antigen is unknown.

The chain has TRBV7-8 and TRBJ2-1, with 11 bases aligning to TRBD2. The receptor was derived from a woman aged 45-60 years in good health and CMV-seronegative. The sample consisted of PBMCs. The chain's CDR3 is CASSLGLAGYNEQFF. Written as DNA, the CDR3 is TGTGCCAGCAGCTTAGGACTAGCGGGATACAATGAGCAGTTCTTC.